The 5 T cell receptor beta chains below come from one sample, sequenced in a study of CD4+ T cells in melanoma. TCRdb's table, derived via immunoSEQ multiplex PCR, lists solely in-frame clones and lacks some. The sample holds some 13,000 clones, 70% seen once. The source material was cells from a culture (not recorded whether cultured in vitro). These receptors all stem from a human donor with melanoma.

The rearrangement uses TRBV11-2 and TRBJ2-3; D not certain. V was cut by 4 bases and J by 4 bases, with 9 bases left in between. CDR1 is SGHAT, CDR2 FQNNGV, per germline. The CDR3 sequence is 13 residues long. CDR3 residues: CASSYRVPDTQYF. CDR3 coding DNA: TGTGCCAGCAGCTACCGAGTCCCAGATACGCAGTATTTT.

This sequence joins TRBV6-5 and TRBJ2-7, with TRBD2 as a possible D gene (6 bases). The CDR3 runs to 14 residues. Per germline, CDR1 MNHEY and CDR2 SVGAGI. V lost 2 bases and J lost 2, with 10 bases in between. In DNA form, the CDR3 reads TGTGCCAGCAGTTACAGGGGACTTCCCTACGAGCAGTACTTC. Amino acids: CASSYRGLPYEQYF.

V is TRBV14 and J is TRBJ2-7; D may match TRBD1 or TRBD2 (5 bases each). Trimming removed 4 bases at V and 1 base at J, with 14 bases between. CDR1 is SGHDN and CDR2 is FVKESK in the germline V gene. This CDR3 spans 15 amino acids. CDR3 in amino acids: CASSLGTSLSYEQYF. The DNA of the CDR3 is TGTGCCAGCAGCCTCGGGACGTCACTTTCCTACGAGCAGTACTTC.

This chain links TRBV5-1 with TRBJ2-2; the match to TRBD1 covers 11 bases. CDR1 SGHRS and CDR2 YFSETQ come from the germline V gene. The length of the CDR3 is 16 residues. With V trimmed by 1 base and J by 5 bases, 4 bases remained unmatched. The CDR3 DNA reads TGCGCCAGCAGCTTGCCCGGGACAGGGGGTACCGGGGAGCTGTTTTTT. This gives the protein CASSLPGTGGTGELFF.

The rearrangement joins TRBV12-5 to TRBJ2-3; 7 nucleotides agree with TRBD2. CDR3 length equals 18 residues. Germline V CDR1 and CDR2: LGHNT, FRNRAP. Trimming cost V 2 bases and J 0 bases; bases outside gene matches: 11. The CDR3 region has the DNA TGTGCTAGTGGTTTGAGACTCCCCGGGGGGATAAGCACAGATACGCAGTATTTT. Protein sequence: CASGLRLPGGISTDTQYF.